This T cell receptor beta chain appears in the sequencing data of a study of T cells in Graves' hyperthyroidism and ophthalmopathy. Background on the study: Peripheral blood was drawn at first diagnosis, prior to all treatment.

TCR beta CDR3 region amplification was performed from RNA transcripts. The HTBI primer set served for first-round RT-PCR of the TCR CDR3. One entry per CDR3 protein, called by TCRdb with MiXCR from the multiplex PCR reads. Altogether a few hundred thousand distinct CDR3 sequences are present, nearly 15% being singletons, with the ten largest covering roughly 19%. Patients with uncontrolled infections, other autoimmune diseases, pregnancy or lactation were excluded. Fresh peripheral blood, approximately 10 ml, yielded the PBMCs. Sequencing was performed on blood. The sequence was obtained from a woman aged 55-75 years with Graves' ophthalmopathy.

The CDR3 nucleotides read TGCAGCGTACGTGGGACAGACTCTGGAAACACCATATATTTT. Protein product: CSVRGTDSGNTIYF. The gene calls are TRBV29-1 and TRBJ1-3, with TRBD1 matching over 7 bases. CDR1 is SQVTM and CDR2 is ANQGSEA in the germline V gene. The CDR3 runs 14 residues. Trimming removed 6 bases from V and 0 bases from J; junction bases left unmatched: 5.